This T cell receptor beta chain was recorded in a study of blood T cell repertoires in COVID-19. About the research overall: Acute and convalescent COVID-19 specimens originated in the United States, Italy and Spain. T cells, B-cell-depleted T cells, or PBMCs provided the cDNA or gDNA that served as material.

This clone has only a few counts. As handled by the study authors: Nucleated cell counts were estimated from reference gene primer amplification. TCRdb keeps only in-frame clones here, not all; method: immunoSEQ multiplex PCR. The DNA gave D and trimming, while V, J and clone size come from that table. The table lists 95,000 to 120,000 clones, approximately 88% of them singletons. CDR3 length: 15 residues. Germline CDR1 LNHDA, CDR2 SQIVND (reference sequence). J lost 0 bases, V lost 4 bases, and 5 bases had no gene match. The J gene is TRBJ1-1, the V gene TRBV19; 7 positions match TRBD1. The sequence came from a woman aged 40 to 55 with acute or convalescent COVID-19. The material sequenced was peripheral blood. The CDR3 sequence is CASSTRDRLNTEAFF. Written as DNA, the CDR3 is TGTGCCAGTAGTACTCGGGACAGACTGAACACTGAAGCTTTCTTT.